This passage covers 18 T cell receptor beta chains from one sample sequenced in a study of blood T cell repertoires in COVID-19. The assay was immunoSEQ multiplex PCR, and TCRdb's table has in-frame clones only and misses some. The sample contains 70,000 to 80,000 clones, 80% to 95% of which appear only once. Sequences were obtained from peripheral blood. Every receptor here comes from an older woman with active COVID-19.

This chain connects TRBV21-1 to TRBJ2-7; TRBD2 is the table's D call, not checked against the DNA. TRBV21-1 is listed as a pseudogene. The CDR3 runs 19 residues. The CDR3 bases are TGTGCCAGCCCCCCCCCACTGGACAGGGGAGGGGGACTAGCCTCCGAGCAGTACTTC. Amino acids: CASPPPLDRGGGLASEQYF.

The gene calls are TRBV5-1 and TRBJ2-5; tentatively, D is TRBD1 (6 bases). CDR3 length equals 13 residues. Germline assignment: CDR1 SGHRS and CDR2 YFSETQ. V was shortened by 1 base and J by 5 bases, with 9 bases between the two germline ends. The CDR3 nucleotides read TGCGCCAGCAGCTTGACAGGGACGGAGACCCAGTACTTC. This gives the protein CASSLTGTETQYF. The full variable domain, with the rest looked up from reference TRBV5-1 and TRBJ2-5, is KAGVTQTPRYLIKTRGQQVTLSCSPISGHRSVSWYQQTPGQGLQFLFEYFSETQRNKGNFPGRFSGRQFSNSRSEMNVSTLELGDSALYLCASSLTGTETQYFGPGTRLLVL.

This clone appeared a single time. The chain links TRBV19 to TRBJ2-4, with 8 nucleotides matching TRBD1. Germline loops: CDR1 LNHDA, CDR2 SQIVND (reference sequence). V was clipped by 7 bases and J by 7 bases; unmatched bases: 6. This CDR3 contains 13 residues. DNA for the CDR3: TGTGCCAGTAAAAGACAGGGGAACAACATTCAGTACTTC. Translating gives CASKRQGNNIQYF.

The chain recombines TRBV5-1 with TRBJ2-7; 7 bases match TRBD1. The CDR3 is 15 residues long. Germline V lookup: CDR1 SGHRS, CDR2 YFSETQ. V lost 0 bases and J lost 11; bases outside the gene matches: 14. CDR3 residues: CASSLATGASATEYF. The CDR3 DNA sequence: TGCGCCAGCAGCTTGGCTACAGGGGCTTCGGCTACCGAGTACTTC.

This clone was recorded a few times. The CDR3 DNA is TGTGCCAGCAGTTATACCGGGACTAGCGGAAATGAGCAGTTCTTC. The encoded protein is CASSYTGTSGNEQFF. V and J are TRBV27 and TRBJ2-1, with TRBD2 identical over 11 bases. V lost 4 bases, J lost 7 bases, and 6 bases stayed unmatched. The CDR3 has 15 amino acids. Germline V lookup: CDR1 MNHEY, CDR2 SMNVEV (reference sequence).

The gene calls are TRBV9 and TRBJ2-7; 8 positions match TRBD2. CDR1 is SGDLS, CDR2 YYNGEE, per germline. Unmatched junction bases numbered 8, after V lost 0 bases and J lost 6 bases. The CDR3 has 15 amino acids. CDR3 sequence: CASSVAGTSPAEQYF. CDR3 coding DNA: TGTGCCAGCAGCGTAGCCGGGACTAGTCCAGCCGAGCAGTACTTC.

This chain uses TRBV3-1 (or the pseudogene TRBV3-2) with TRBJ2-1; 12 nucleotides agree with TRBD2. V gave up 4 bases and J gave up 2 bases; unmatched junction bases: 3. The CDR3 covers 16 residues. Germline CDR1 reads LGHDT; CDR2 reads YNNKEL (reference sequence). CDR3 sequence: CASSLTSGRAYNEQFF. The CDR3 DNA sequence: TGTGCCAGCAGCCTGACTAGCGGGAGAGCCTACAATGAGCAGTTCTTC.

The rearrangement uses TRBV7-7 and TRBJ2-1; 13 nucleotides match TRBD2. V was pared by 1 base and J by 8 bases, with 5 bases of the junction left unmatched. Germline-derived CDR1 and CDR2 are SSHAT and FNYEAQ (reference sequence). The CDR3 runs to 16 residues. The CDR3 nucleotides read TGTGCCAGCAGCTTAGGACTAGCGGGAGGCCGAGATGAGCAGTTCTTC. It is translated as CASSLGLAGGRDEQFF.

The rearrangement joins TRBV19 to TRBJ2-7; 11 bases line up with TRBD2. The J segment lost 6 bases and the V segment lost 1 base, leaving 11 bases of the junction unmatched. CDR3 length: 17 amino acids. From germline, CDR1 is LNHDA and CDR2 SQIVND (reference sequence). The DNA for the CDR3 is TGTGCCAGTAGTATAGCCCTAGCGGGAGGCTCCACTGGCGAGCAGTACTTC. Its translation is CASSIALAGGSTGEQYF. Drawing the rest from reference TRBV19 and TRBJ2-7, the complete variable domain is DGGITQSPKYLFRKEGQNVTLSCEQNLNHDAMYWYRQDPGQGLRLIYYSQIVNDFQKGDIAEGYSVSREKKESFPLTVTSAQKNPTAFYLCASSIALAGGSTGEQYFGPGTRLTVT.

This chain joins TRBV7-2 and TRBJ1-1; TRBD1 is a possible D gene (5 bases). The CDR3 length is 12 residues. Germline loops: CDR1 SGHTA, CDR2 FQGNSA. Deletions cut 1 base from V and 11 bases from J, with 11 bases between. The CDR3 nucleotides are TGTGCCAGCAGCTTAGTCCGGGGGGAGGCTTTCTTT. Protein product: CASSLVRGEAFF.

As regards this clone: A read error may produce the germline difference seen at one junction end. V usage is TRBV6-2 or TRBV6-3 and J usage is TRBJ2-5; D is unclear. Germline V gene lookup returns CDR1 MNHEY and CDR2 SVGEGT. The CDR3 is 11 amino acids. CDR3 loop: CASSYQETQYF. The DNA of the CDR3 is TGTGCCAGCAGTTACCAGGAGACCCAGTACTTC.

As to this clone: The sample has other DNA sequences that encode this CDR3 too. J is TRBJ1-1 and V is TRBV18; 7 nucleotides align to TRBD1. The V gene end was trimmed by 3 bases and the J gene end by 0 bases; junction bases not matched to a gene: 4. CDR1 is KGHSH, CDR2 LQKENI, per germline. The CDR3 totals 15 residues. Here the CDR3 DNA reads TGTGCCAGCTCACCCACCGACAGGGTGAACACTGAAGCTTTCTTT. Protein: CASSPTDRVNTEAFF.

The rearrangement links TRBV27 to TRBJ2-3; TRBD1 matches 7 bases. CDR3 length: 14 residues. The V segment lost 5 bases and the J segment 2 bases; nucleotides outside the gene matches: 4. The germline CDR1 and CDR2 sequences are MNHEY and SMNVEV (reference sequence). CDR3 in DNA: TGTGCCAGCAGTCTCGGACAGGCCACAGATACGCAGTATTTT. Translating gives CASSLGQATDTQYF.

The chain has TRBV6-5 and TRBJ1-1; 9 nucleotides match TRBD1. CDR3 length equals 14 residues. Germline trimming cut 5 bases from V and 4 bases from J; bases unmatched to any gene: 5. CDR1 MNHEY and CDR2 SVGAGI come from the germline V gene. The CDR3 region is CASSPGQGFTEAFF. CDR3 DNA sequence: TGTGCCAGCAGTCCGGGACAGGGCTTCACTGAAGCTTTCTTT.

This sequence joins TRBV7-9 and TRBJ2-1; D is ambiguous. With 1 base removed from V and 5 bases from J, the gap between germline ends came to 6 bases. CDR1 SEHNR and CDR2 FQNEAQ come from the germline V gene (reference sequence). The CDR3 consists of 13 residues. The CDR3 coding sequence is TGTGCCAGCAGCTTAGGGCTCCACAATGAGCAGTTCTTC. Encoded protein: CASSLGLHNEQFF.

The chain employs TRBV7-9 and TRBJ2-3; D unclear. This CDR3 region has 14 residues. Germline V gene sequence: CDR1 SEHNR, CDR2 FQNEAQ (reference sequence). Trimming removed 5 bases from V and 6 bases from J, with 15 bases in between. The CDR3 spells CASSARPAVDTQYF. In nucleotides, the CDR3 is TGTGCCAGCAGCGCGCGCCCGGCGGTTGATACGCAGTATTTT.

The chain uses TRBV11-3 and TRBJ2-3; TRBD1 matches 8 bases. The CDR3 consists of 15 residues. V gave up 5 bases and J gave up 1 base; unmatched junction bases: 5. From germline, CDR1 is SGHNT and CDR2 YENEEA. The CDR3 loop is CASSLTGDGTDTQYF. For the CDR3, the DNA is TGTGCCAGCAGCCTGACAGGGGATGGCACAGATACGCAGTATTTT.

The chain joins TRBV2 to TRBJ2-5; 8 bases are shared with TRBD1. The CDR3 runs to 16 residues. In germline, CDR1 is SNHLY, CDR2 FYNNEI. V lost 6 bases, J lost 4 bases, and 13 bases stayed unmatched. CDR3 amino acids: CASSLTGVTLVETQYF. In DNA form, the CDR3 reads TGTGCCAGCAGCTTGACAGGGGTGACCCTCGTAGAGACCCAGTACTTC.